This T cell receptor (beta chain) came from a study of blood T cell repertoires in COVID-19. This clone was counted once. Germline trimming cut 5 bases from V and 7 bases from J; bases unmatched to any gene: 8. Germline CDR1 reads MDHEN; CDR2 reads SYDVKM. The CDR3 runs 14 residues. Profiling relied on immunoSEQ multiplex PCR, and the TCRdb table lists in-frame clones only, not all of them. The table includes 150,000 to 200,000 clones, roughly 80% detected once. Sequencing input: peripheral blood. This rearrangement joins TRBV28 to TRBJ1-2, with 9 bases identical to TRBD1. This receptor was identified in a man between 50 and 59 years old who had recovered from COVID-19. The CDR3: CASSPVGQGLGYTF. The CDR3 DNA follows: TGTGCCAGCAGTCCGGTCGGACAGGGGCTTGGCTACACCTTC.